This T cell receptor (beta chain) was profiled in a study of T cell responses to AZD1222 COVID-19 vaccine. Trimming removed 4 bases from V and 0 bases from J; junction bases left unmatched: 6. CDR1 is SGHRS and CDR2 is YFSETQ in the germline V gene. This CDR3 region has 15 residues. Turning to this clone: Its matching antigen is unknown.

Profiling relied on immunoSEQ multiplex PCR, and the TCRdb table lists in-frame clones only, not all of them. The sample gives approximately 140,000 clones, about nine tenths of which show up once; about 3.3% is in the top ten. Regarding the study as a whole: It should be noted that donors were predominantly white British and more often female, and clonal diversity was possibly underestimated.

Sequenced material: peripheral blood, taken 28 days after the second AZD1222 dose. The clonotype was recovered from an adult who received the AZD1222 COVID-19 vaccine. The chain recombines TRBV5-1 with TRBJ1-2; 7 bases map to TRBD1. CDR3 sequence: CASSDQGEPNYGYTF. The CDR3 DNA reads TGCGCCAGCAGCGATCAGGGGGAACCTAACTATGGCTACACCTTC. The whole variable domain, filled in from reference TRBV5-1 and TRBJ1-2, reads KAGVTQTPRYLIKTRGQQVTLSCSPISGHRSVSWYQQTPGQGLQFLFEYFSETQRNKGNFPGRFSGRQFSNSRSEMNVSTLELGDSALYLCASSDQGEPNYGYTFGSGTRLTVV.